This TCR beta chain was identified during a study of regulatory T cells in long-lasting Graves disease. Described time point: newly diagnosed GD, antithyroid drugs for less than 3 months. Extracted RNA from PBMCs served as the source of the TCR library. Building the TCR beta libraries relied on iRepertoire HTBI primers, and CDR3 regions underwent Arm-PCR. TCRdb passed the multiplex PCR reads through MiXCR, listing each CDR3 protein once. In the table there are about 210,000 distinct CDR3 sequences, less than 20% of which are singletons. In this sample, this clonotype turned up many times. Antigen unknown. V lost 6 bases to trimming and J lost 1 base; unmatched junction nucleotides: 3. This CDR3 spans 14 amino acids. Study results and limitations: Examination was confined to peripheral blood, excluding thyroid tissue.

These records were also assigned to another study, of T cells in Graves' hyperthyroidism and ophthalmopathy. That report notes: Blood also held most thyroid clonotypes expanded beyond 0.001. The model forecast ophthalmopathy, anticipating it by a median about six months before onset.

The TCR sequence derives from a woman in her twenties or thirties with Graves disease. This chain joins TRBV12-3 or TRBV12-4 and TRBJ1-1; TRBD1 matches at 9 bases. Sequencing was performed on peripheral blood mononuclear cells (PBMCs), taken at new diagnosis, from a patient treated with antithyroid drugs. The CDR3 sequence is CASSRGQGNTEAFF. For the CDR3, the DNA is TGTGCCAGCAGCCGGGGACAGGGGAACACTGAAGCTTTCTTT.